Listed below are T cell receptor beta chains from one sample, sequenced in a study of T-cell memory formation after mild COVID-19. MiXCR was run by TCRdb on the 5' RACE reads, yielding one entry per CDR3 protein. Seen here are roughly 99,000 distinct CDR3 sequences, approximately 15% observed once, and the top ten hold around 43%. The specimen sequenced was PBMCs or a T cell subset sorted from them (not recorded which). These receptors were taken from a man between 18 and 29 years old who had mild COVID-19 (a few samples of this study predate the infection). Cell type and time point are not known. CDR3s include the opening cysteine and the closing phenylalanine or tryptophan. Clone size is not always given. Where it is, it says once, few, many or a class for expanded clones.

CDR3: CASRQAPGETQYF
size: NA
J: TRBJ2-5
length: 13
V: TRBV7-9

CDR3: CASSQAGRGNTIYF
size: few
J: TRBJ1-3
length: 14
V: TRBV4-1

CDR3: CASSLGGNNSPLHF
size: few
J: TRBJ1-6
length: 14
V: TRBV12-3/TRBV12-4

CDR3: CASSRMDRGYTDTQYF
size: many
J: TRBJ2-3
length: 16
V: TRBV7-6

CDR3: CASSEAFGPGQEETQYF
size: NA
J: TRBJ2-5
length: 17
V: TRBV6-1

CDR3: CSAREGWPYDRAEDTQYF
size: NA
J: TRBJ2-3
length: 18
V: TRBV20-1

CDR3: CSASGRGRWSGQYF
size: few
J: TRBJ2-7
length: 14
V: TRBV20-1

CDR3: CASSLQDRSSYEQYF
size: few
J: TRBJ2-7
length: 15
V: TRBV4-1

CDR3: CASGSGNSGGTDTQYF
size: NA
J: TRBJ2-3
length: 16
V: TRBV9

CDR3: CASSPLLAGDNEQFF
size: few
J: TRBJ2-1
length: 15
V: TRBV18

CDR3: CASTPSRGFHNEQFF
size: few
J: TRBJ2-1
length: 15
V: TRBV5-4

CDR3: CASSPTGIGSPLHF
size: few
J: TRBJ1-6
length: 14
V: TRBV12-3/TRBV12-4

CDR3: CASTQATRSWGANVLTF
size: NA
J: TRBJ2-6
length: 17
V: TRBV19

CDR3: CASSQTGAGVPEAFF
size: NA
J: TRBJ1-1
length: 15
V: TRBV11-2

CDR3: CATSRERGGLETQYF
size: NA
J: TRBJ2-5
length: 15
V: TRBV15

CDR3: CASSDPTGAVEETQYF
size: NA
J: TRBJ2-5
length: 16
V: TRBV5-1

CDR3: CASSPLVSGANFLTF
size: NA
J: TRBJ2-6
length: 15
V: TRBV7-9

CDR3: CASSLGPNGYTF
size: few
J: TRBJ1-2
length: 12
V: TRBV7-2

CDR3: CASSGHRGAYEQYF
size: few
J: TRBJ2-7
length: 14
V: TRBV5-1

CDR3: CASSQEGYRGTSYEQYF
size: NA
J: TRBJ2-7
length: 17
V: TRBV3-1

CDR3: CASSPSGTGNTEAFF
size: NA
J: TRBJ1-1
length: 15
V: TRBV9

CDR3: CASSFDRGPPYEQYF
size: NA
J: TRBJ2-7
length: 15
V: TRBV7-3

CDR3: CATSDHNTEAFF
size: NA
J: TRBJ1-1
length: 12
V: TRBV24-1

CDR3: CASSLSQWDGELFF
size: NA
J: TRBJ2-2
length: 14
V: TRBV7-3

CDR3: CASSPQVATRVYGYTF
size: many
J: TRBJ1-2
length: 16
V: TRBV4-3

CDR3: CASSLGPAYGYTF
size: NA
J: TRBJ1-2
length: 13
V: TRBV12-3/TRBV12-4

CDR3: CASSLPPGGGPSTDTQYF
size: few
J: TRBJ2-3
length: 18
V: TRBV28

CDR3: CASSLGQRGTIIYNEQFF
size: few
J: TRBJ2-1
length: 18
V: TRBV11-2

CDR3: CTARGTTNEKLFF
size: NA
J: TRBJ1-4
length: 13
V: TRBV29-1

CDR3: CASSWTSGGFNEQFF
size: many
J: TRBJ2-1
length: 15
V: TRBV27

CDR3: CSGGFTDTQYF
size: NA
J: TRBJ2-3
length: 11
V: TRBV20-1

CDR3: CASSESEGHEQYF
size: few
J: TRBJ2-7
length: 13
V: TRBV25-1

CDR3: CASSQEADQETQYF
size: NA
J: TRBJ2-5
length: 14
V: TRBV4-1

CDR3: CASSYTLTGELFF
size: NA
J: TRBJ2-2
length: 13
V: TRBV6-6

CDR3: CASGPPGLDQPQHF
size: many
J: TRBJ1-5
length: 14
V: TRBV12-5

CDR3: CASSPLEAEAFNYGYTF
size: NA
J: TRBJ1-2
length: 17
V: TRBV3-1

CDR3: CASSLAGWQYF
size: NA
J: TRBJ2-3
length: 11
V: TRBV12-3/TRBV12-4

CDR3: CASSFDRGRGMNTEAFF
size: NA
J: TRBJ1-1
length: 17
V: TRBV6-5

CDR3: CASSHGGGNTQYF
size: many
J: TRBJ2-3
length: 13
V: TRBV4-3

CDR3: CAWSGISRDRGNYGYTF
size: few
J: TRBJ1-2
length: 17
V: TRBV30

CDR3: CASSSVGYSNQPQHF
size: NA
J: TRBJ1-5
length: 15
V: TRBV27

CDR3: CASSSTLTEAFF
size: NA
J: TRBJ1-1
length: 12
V: TRBV7-2

CDR3: CASSVASTDTQYF
size: many
J: TRBJ2-3
length: 13
V: TRBV9

CDR3: CASSYFPGQSTDTQYF
size: NA
J: TRBJ2-3
length: 16
V: TRBV6-5

CDR3: CASSPPTEERYNEQFF
size: few
J: TRBJ2-1
length: 16
V: TRBV12-3/TRBV12-4

CDR3: CASSQEVGVAGPDGYTF
size: NA
J: TRBJ1-2
length: 17
V: TRBV4-2

CDR3: CASSLARDSYNEQFF
size: few
J: TRBJ2-1
length: 15
V: TRBV12-3/TRBV12-4

CDR3: CRVEGLSEGYTF
size: NA
J: TRBJ1-2
length: 12
V: TRBV29-1

CDR3: CASSQDQWGTTEAFF
size: many
J: TRBJ1-1
length: 15
V: TRBV4-3

CDR3: CASREDRNTEAFF
size: few
J: TRBJ1-1
length: 13
V: TRBV6-5

CDR3: CASSLAPGEVNEQFF
size: few
J: TRBJ2-1
length: 15
V: TRBV7-8

CDR3: CASSDDREDYEQFF
size: few
J: TRBJ2-1
length: 14
V: TRBV6-2/TRBV6-3

CDR3: CASSLASGGFNEQFF
size: NA
J: TRBJ2-1
length: 15
V: TRBV11-2

CDR3: CASSLLRTSQSETQYF
size: few
J: TRBJ2-5
length: 16
V: TRBV5-6

CDR3: CASSQDRGSSGNTIYF
size: few
J: TRBJ1-3
length: 16
V: TRBV4-3

CDR3: CASSQLAGGYNEQFF
size: NA
J: TRBJ2-1
length: 15
V: TRBV14

CDR3: CASSLAGGGGDTIYF
size: NA
J: TRBJ1-3
length: 15
V: TRBV7-8

CDR3: CASSATGSGGETQYF
size: many
J: TRBJ2-5
length: 15
V: TRBV7-2

CDR3: CASSSQGASTDTQYF
size: NA
J: TRBJ2-3
length: 15
V: TRBV5-1

CDR3: CASSYSADSSPRDRTEAFF
size: NA
J: TRBJ1-1
length: 19
V: TRBV6-2/TRBV6-3